A selection of T cell receptor beta chains follows, all from one sample in a study of neurological immune-mediated disorders. One entry per CDR3 protein, called by TCRdb with MiXCR from the 5' RACE reads. Found here are about 77,000 distinct CDR3 sequences, 9.4% of them singletons; the top ten hold 1.5% to 2%. Sequenced material: PBMCs. The receptor source for this set is a man aged 45-65 years in good health. The CDR3 runs from the conserved cysteine through the conserved F or W. The order of the fields is J gene, D gene, clone size, V gene, CDR3 DNA, CDR3 protein. A D gene is named only where the DNA matches it firmly. Size tells how often a clone was seen (once, few, many) or the class of an expanded clone, and some rows leave it out.

TRBJ2-1	.	many	TRBV12-3/TRBV12-4	TGTGCCAGCAGTTTTGCGAACAATGAGCAGTTCTTC	CASSFANNEQFF
TRBJ1-4	.	.	TRBV28	TGTGCCAGCAGGGCGGGGGGAGCAACTAATGAAAAACTGTTTTTT	CASRAGGATNEKLFF
TRBJ1-5	TRBD1	few	TRBV20-1	TGCAGTGCTCCTCCTGGACAGGGGGCTCGGCCCCAGCATTTT	CSAPPGQGARPQHF
TRBJ2-1	TRBD1	many	TRBV14	TGTGCCAGCAGCCGACGGACAGGGGTCTCCTACAATGAGCAGTTCTTC	CASSRRTGVSYNEQFF
TRBJ2-5	TRBD2	many	TRBV5-1	TGCGCCAGCAGCTCCCTGAGCGGGGGGACACAAGAGACCCAGTACTTC	CASSSLSGGTQETQYF
TRBJ2-1	TRBD2	many	TRBV7-2	TGTGCCAGCAGCTTTTCTTCGGGGGGGCCTAATGAGCAGTTCTTC	CASSFSSGGPNEQFF
TRBJ1-2	TRBD1	many	TRBV29-1	TGCAGCGTTGCGAGACAGGGTAACTATGGCTACACCTTC	CSVARQGNYGYTF
TRBJ2-5	.	many	TRBV5-1	TGCGCCAGCAGCTTAAGGACTAACCAAGAGACCCAGTACTTC	CASSLRTNQETQYF
TRBJ1-5	.	many	TRBV5-8	TGTGCCAGCAGCTTGGCGTCGACTTCACTCCTCAATCAGCCCCAGCATTTT	CASSLASTSLLNQPQHF
TRBJ2-3	TRBD1	many	TRBV6-2/TRBV6-3	TGTGCCAGCAGTTACCTCCGGGGACAGGGGCAAGCAGATACGCAGTATTTT	CASSYLRGQGQADTQYF
TRBJ1-3	.	many	TRBV11-2	TGTGCCAGCAGTCCTCAGGGTACTGGAAACACCATATATTTT	CASSPQGTGNTIYF
TRBJ2-2	.	many	TRBV5-1	TGCGCCAGCAGCTTGACGGGCCAAGGCACCGGGGAGCTGTTTTTT	CASSLTGQGTGELFF